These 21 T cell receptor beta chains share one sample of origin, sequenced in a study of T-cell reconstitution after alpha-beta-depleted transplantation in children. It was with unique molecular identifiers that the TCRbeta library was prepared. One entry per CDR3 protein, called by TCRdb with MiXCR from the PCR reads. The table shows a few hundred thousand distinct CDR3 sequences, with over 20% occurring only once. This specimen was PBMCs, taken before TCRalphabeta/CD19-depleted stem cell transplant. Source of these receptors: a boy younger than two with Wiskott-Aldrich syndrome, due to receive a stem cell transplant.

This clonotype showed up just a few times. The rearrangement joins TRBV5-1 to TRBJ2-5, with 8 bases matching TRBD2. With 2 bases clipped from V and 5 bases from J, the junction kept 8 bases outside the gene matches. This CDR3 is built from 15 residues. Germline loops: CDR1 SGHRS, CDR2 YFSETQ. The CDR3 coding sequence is TGCGCCAGCAGCTTTTTAGCGGGACCCGGGGAGACCCAGTACTTC. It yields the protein CASSFLAGPGETQYF.

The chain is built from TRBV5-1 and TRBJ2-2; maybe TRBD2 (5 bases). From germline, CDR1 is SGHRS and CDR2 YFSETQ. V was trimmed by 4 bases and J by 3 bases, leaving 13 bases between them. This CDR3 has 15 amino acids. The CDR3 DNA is TGCGCCAGCAGCGTGTCTGCGAGGGACACCGGGGAGCTGTTTTTT. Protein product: CASSVSARDTGELFF.

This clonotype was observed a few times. This chain's CDR3 is CASSLAGDLGDEKLFF. As DNA, the CDR3 is TGCGCCAGCAGCTTGGCCGGTGACCTGGGGGATGAAAAACTGTTTTTT. The chain carries TRBV5-1 and TRBJ1-4; tentative D call: TRBD1 (5 bases). This CDR3 has 16 residues. Trimming removed 0 bases at V and 6 bases at J, with 15 bases between. Germline V gene lookup returns CDR1 SGHRS and CDR2 YFSETQ. The variable domain in full, with the rest retrieved from reference TRBV5-1 and TRBJ1-4, is KAGVTQTPRYLIKTRGQQVTLSCSPISGHRSVSWYQQTPGQGLQFLFEYFSETQRNKGNFPGRFSGRQFSNSRSEMNVSTLELGDSALYLCASSLAGDLGDEKLFFGSGTQLSVL.

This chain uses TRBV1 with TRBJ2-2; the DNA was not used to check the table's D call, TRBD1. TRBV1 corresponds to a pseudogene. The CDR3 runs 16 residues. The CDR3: CTSSPTVQGNTGELFF. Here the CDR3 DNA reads TGCACCAGCAGCCCTACTGTACAGGGGAACACCGGGGAGCTGTTTTTT.

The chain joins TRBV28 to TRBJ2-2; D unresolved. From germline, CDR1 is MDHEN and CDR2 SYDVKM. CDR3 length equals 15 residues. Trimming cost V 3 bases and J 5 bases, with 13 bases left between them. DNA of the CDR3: TGTGCCAGCAGTTTGCGGATACAAAATACCGGGGAGCTGTTTTTT. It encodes CASSLRIQNTGELFF.

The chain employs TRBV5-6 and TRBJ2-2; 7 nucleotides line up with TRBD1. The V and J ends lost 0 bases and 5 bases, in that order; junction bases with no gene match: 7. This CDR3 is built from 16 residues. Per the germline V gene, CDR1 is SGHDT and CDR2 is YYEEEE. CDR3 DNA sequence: TGTGCCAGCAGCTTGGAGGTAGGGGGCGGTACCGGGGAGCTGTTTTTT. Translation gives CASSLEVGGGTGELFF.

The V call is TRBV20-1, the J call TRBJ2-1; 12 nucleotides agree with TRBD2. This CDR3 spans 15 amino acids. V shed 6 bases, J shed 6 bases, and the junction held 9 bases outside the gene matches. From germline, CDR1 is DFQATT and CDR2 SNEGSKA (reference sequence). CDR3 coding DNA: TGCAGTGCCGACGGGACTAGCGGGCTAGTCAATGAGCAGTTCTTC. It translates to CSADGTSGLVNEQFF.

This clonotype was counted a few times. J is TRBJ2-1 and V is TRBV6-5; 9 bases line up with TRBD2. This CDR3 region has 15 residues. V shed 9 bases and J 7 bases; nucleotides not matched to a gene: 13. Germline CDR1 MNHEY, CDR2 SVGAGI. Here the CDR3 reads CASGAGGGFRNEQFF. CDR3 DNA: TGTGCCAGTGGGGCGGGAGGGGGGTTCCGGAATGAGCAGTTCTTC.

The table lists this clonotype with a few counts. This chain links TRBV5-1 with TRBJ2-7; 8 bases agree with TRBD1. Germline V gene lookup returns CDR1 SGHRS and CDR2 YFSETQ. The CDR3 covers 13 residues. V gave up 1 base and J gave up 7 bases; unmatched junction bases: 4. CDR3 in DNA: TGCGCCAGCAGCTTGTTCAGGGGGCGGGAGCAGTACTTC. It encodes CASSLFRGREQYF.

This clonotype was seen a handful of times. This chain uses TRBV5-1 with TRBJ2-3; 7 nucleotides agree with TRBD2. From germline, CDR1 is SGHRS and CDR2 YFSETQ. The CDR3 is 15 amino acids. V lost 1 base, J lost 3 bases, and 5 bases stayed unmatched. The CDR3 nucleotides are TGCGCCAGCAGCTTGTACCCCGGGAGGACAGATACGCAGTATTTT. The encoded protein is CASSLYPGRTDTQYF. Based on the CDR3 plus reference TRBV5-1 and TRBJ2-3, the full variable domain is KAGVTQTPRYLIKTRGQQVTLSCSPISGHRSVSWYQQTPGQGLQFLFEYFSETQRNKGNFPGRFSGRQFSNSRSEMNVSTLELGDSALYLCASSLYPGRTDTQYFGPGTRLTVL.

CDR3 region: CASSLFTGGRKPYEQYF. The CDR3 DNA follows: TGTGCCAGCAGCTTATTCACAGGGGGGCGCAAACCCTACGAGCAGTACTTC. The chain links TRBV7-9 to TRBJ2-7, with TRBD1 matching 8 bases. Germline V gene data show CDR1 as SEHNR and CDR2 as FQNEAQ (reference sequence). V was pared by 2 bases and J by 2 bases, with 11 bases of the junction left unmatched. This CDR3 has 17 amino acids.

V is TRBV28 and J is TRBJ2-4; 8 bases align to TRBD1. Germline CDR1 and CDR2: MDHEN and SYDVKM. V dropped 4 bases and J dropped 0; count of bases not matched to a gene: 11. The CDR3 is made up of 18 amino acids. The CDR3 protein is CASSWDRSAPLAKNIQYF. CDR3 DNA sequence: TGTGCCAGCAGTTGGGACAGGTCAGCCCCTCTAGCCAAAAACATTCAGTACTTC.

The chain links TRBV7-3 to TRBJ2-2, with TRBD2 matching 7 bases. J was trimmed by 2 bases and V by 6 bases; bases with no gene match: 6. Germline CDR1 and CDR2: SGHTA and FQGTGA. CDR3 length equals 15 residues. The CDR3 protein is CASRRGAGNTGELFF. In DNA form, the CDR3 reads TGTGCCAGCAGACGGGGAGCGGGAAACACCGGGGAGCTGTTTTTT.

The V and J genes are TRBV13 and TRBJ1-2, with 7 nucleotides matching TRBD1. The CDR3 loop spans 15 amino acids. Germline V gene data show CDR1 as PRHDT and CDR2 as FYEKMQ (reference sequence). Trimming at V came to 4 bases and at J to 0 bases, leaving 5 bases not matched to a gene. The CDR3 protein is CASSYQGTANYGYTF. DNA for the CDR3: TGTGCCAGCAGCTACCAAGGGACAGCTAACTATGGCTACACCTTC.

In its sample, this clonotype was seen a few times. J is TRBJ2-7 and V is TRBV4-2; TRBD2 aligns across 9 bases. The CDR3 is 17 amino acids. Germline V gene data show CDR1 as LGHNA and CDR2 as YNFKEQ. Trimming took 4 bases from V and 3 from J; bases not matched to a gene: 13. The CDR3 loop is CASSRNSAGGPVYEQYF. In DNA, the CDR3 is TGTGCCAGCAGCCGGAATTCGGCGGGAGGGCCAGTCTACGAGCAGTACTTC.

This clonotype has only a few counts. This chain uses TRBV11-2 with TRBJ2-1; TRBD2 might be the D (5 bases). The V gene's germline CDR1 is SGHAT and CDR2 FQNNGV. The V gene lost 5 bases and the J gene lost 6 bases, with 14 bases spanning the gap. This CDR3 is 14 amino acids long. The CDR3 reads CASSPHGTSNEQFF. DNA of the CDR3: TGTGCCAGCAGCCCTCATGGCACTAGCAATGAGCAGTTCTTC.

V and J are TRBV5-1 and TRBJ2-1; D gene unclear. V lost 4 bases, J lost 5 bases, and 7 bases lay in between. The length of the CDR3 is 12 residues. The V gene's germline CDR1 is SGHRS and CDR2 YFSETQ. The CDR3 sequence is CASSRNNNEQFF. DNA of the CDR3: TGCGCCAGCAGCCGCAATAACAATGAGCAGTTCTTC.

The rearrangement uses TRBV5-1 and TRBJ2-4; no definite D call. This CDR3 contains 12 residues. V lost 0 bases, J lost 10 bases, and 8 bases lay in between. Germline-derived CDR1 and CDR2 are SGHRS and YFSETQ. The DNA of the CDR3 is TGCGCCAGCAGCTTGGGACACGGAATTCAGTACTTC. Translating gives CASSLGHGIQYF.

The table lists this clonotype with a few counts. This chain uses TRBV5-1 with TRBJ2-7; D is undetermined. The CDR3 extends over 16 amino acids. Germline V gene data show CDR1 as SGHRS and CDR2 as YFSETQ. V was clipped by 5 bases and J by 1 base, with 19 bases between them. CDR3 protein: CASSPGLQRASYEQYF. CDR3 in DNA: TGCGCCAGCAGTCCGGGTTTACAACGGGCTTCCTACGAGCAGTACTTC.

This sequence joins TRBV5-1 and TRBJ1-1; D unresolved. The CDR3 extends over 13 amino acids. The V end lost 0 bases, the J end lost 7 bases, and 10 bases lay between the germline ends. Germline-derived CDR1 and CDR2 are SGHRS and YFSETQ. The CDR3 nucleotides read TGCGCCAGCAGCTTGGGGGCGGGCGGTGAAGCTTTCTTT. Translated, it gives CASSLGAGGEAFF.

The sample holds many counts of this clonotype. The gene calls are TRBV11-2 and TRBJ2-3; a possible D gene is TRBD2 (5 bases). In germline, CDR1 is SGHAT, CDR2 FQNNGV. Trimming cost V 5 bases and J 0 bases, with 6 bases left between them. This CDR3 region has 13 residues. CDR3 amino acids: CASSRTSTDTQYF. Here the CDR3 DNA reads TGTGCCAGCAGCCGGACTAGCACAGATACGCAGTATTTT.